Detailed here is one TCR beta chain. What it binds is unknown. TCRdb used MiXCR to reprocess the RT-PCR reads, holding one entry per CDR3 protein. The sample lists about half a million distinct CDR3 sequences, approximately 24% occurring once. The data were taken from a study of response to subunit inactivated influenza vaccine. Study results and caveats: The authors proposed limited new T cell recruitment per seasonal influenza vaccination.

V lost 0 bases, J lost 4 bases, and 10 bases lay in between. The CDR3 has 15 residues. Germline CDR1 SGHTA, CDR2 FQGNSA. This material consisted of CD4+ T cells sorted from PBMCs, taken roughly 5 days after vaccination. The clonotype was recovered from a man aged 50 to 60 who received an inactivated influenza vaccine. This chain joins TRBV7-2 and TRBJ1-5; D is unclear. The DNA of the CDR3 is TGTGCCAGCAGCTTAGCGGGCTTGCCGAATCAGCCCCAGCATTTT. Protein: CASSLAGLPNQPQHF.